This T cell receptor (beta chain) came from a study of cytomegalovirus exposure and HLA in healthy donors. Study observations and caveats: Accurate prediction of HLA-A and HLA-B alleles (for most subjects) was reportedly achieved from TCR beta sequences. HLA alleles showed associations with about 17,000 TCR beta sequences in a later analysis, at a 0.05 false discovery rate. Associated with cytomegalovirus, according to the listing, were approximately 160 TCR beta chains.

PCR primers comprised 60 Vbeta and 13 Jbeta primers. Method: immunoSEQ multiplex PCR; TCRdb's copy keeps in-frame clones and lacks some. Of under 90,000 clones listed, approximately 71% were seen once; the top ten hold about 2.2%. Each donor was healthy, and each was a bone marrow donor. CDR3 size: 14 residues. V shed 5 bases and J 4 bases; nucleotides not matched to a gene: 3. Germline V gene lookup returns CDR1 MNHEY and CDR2 SVGAGI. This clone was seen at least ten times. Its cognate antigen is unknown. Source material: PBMCs. The clonotype was recovered from a man in his forties or fifties in good health and CMV-seronegative. This sequence joins TRBV6-5 and TRBJ1-5; 9 nucleotides match TRBD1. The CDR3 DNA is TGTGCCAGCAGTAAGGACAGGGGAAATCAGCCCCAGCATTTT. Encoded protein: CASSKDRGNQPQHF.